The clone carrying this T cell receptor (beta chain) was seen a handful of times. The antigen is unknown. This sample stems from a study of CD8 T cells in ankylosing spondylitis. TCRdb passed the 5' RACE reads through MiXCR, listing each CDR3 protein once. The sample includes 200,000 to 300,000 distinct CDR3 sequences, about 10% of them seen just once. The V gene lost 4 bases and the J gene lost 4 bases, with 16 bases spanning the gap. Per the germline V gene, CDR1 is DFQATT and CDR2 is SNEGSKA (reference sequence). The CDR3 sequence is 14 residues long. General observations from the study: As for the disease-linked clones, they showed a CD8+ phenotype and occurred at relatively low frequencies in peripheral blood. A motif in TCR beta, a set of 8 or 9 highly homologous variants, appeared characteristic of ankylosing spondylitis blood. Disease-linked clones reportedly showed significant enrichment in matched ankylosing spondylitis synovial fluid.

This chain joins TRBV20-1 and TRBJ2-5; D may be TRBD2 (7 bases). The sequence derives from a male donor with ankylosing spondylitis or in good health (not recorded which). Sequenced material: blood, either unsorted or a sorted T cell fraction (not recorded which). CDR3 in amino acids: CSATRGARGETQYF. The DNA of the CDR3 is TGCAGTGCTACCCGGGGGGCACGGGGAGAGACCCAGTACTTC.